The 20 T cell receptor beta chains below come from one sample, sequenced in a study of shared clonotypes between healthy human individuals. The method was immunoSEQ multiplex PCR; TCRdb's version includes in-frame clones alone and lacks a portion of them. The sample has some 2.4 million clones; roughly 93% are singletons. Specimen: naive CD4+ T cells from PBMCs. The sample's subset: CD45RA+ positively selected. Source of these receptors: a man in his late teens or twenties in good health. Some clones in this sample may be carry-over from other donors' samples.

The rearrangement uses TRBV7-9 and TRBJ1-1; D possibly corresponds to TRBD1 (6 bases). This CDR3 is 14 amino acids long. In germline, CDR1 is SEHNR, CDR2 FQNEAQ (reference sequence). V gave up 5 bases and J gave up 3 bases, with 13 bases separating them. CDR3 in DNA: TGTGCCAGCAGCGTAGGGGGGCGGTACACTGAAGCTTTCTTT. The encoded protein is CASSVGGRYTEAFF.

As concerns this clone: This CDR3 is also generated by other DNA sequences in the sample. This chain links TRBV30 with TRBJ2-1, with D unresolved. The length of the CDR3 is 11 residues. CDR1 GTSNPN and CDR2 SVGIG come from the germline V gene (reference sequence). V lost 2 bases and J lost 4, with 3 bases in between. CDR3 sequence reads: CAWSTYNEQFF. The CDR3 nucleotides read TGTGCCTGGAGTACTTACAATGAGCAGTTCTTC.

This rearrangement joins TRBV2 to TRBJ2-5, with D maybe TRBD2 (5 bases). CDR3 length: 11 residues. Germline V CDR1 and CDR2: SNHLY, FYNNEI. Deletions cut 3 bases from V and 13 bases from J, with 12 bases between. CDR3: CASSEGSGWYF. Written as DNA, the CDR3 is TGTGCCAGCAGTGAGGGAAGCGGTTGGTACTTC.

The rearrangement uses TRBV2 and TRBJ2-1; 8 bases align to TRBD1. The germline V gene has CDR1 SNHLY and CDR2 FYNNEI. The J segment lost 6 bases and the V segment lost 10 bases, leaving 8 bases of the junction unmatched. The CDR3 spans 13 residues. Here the CDR3 reads CATSDRVPNEQFF. The CDR3 DNA reads TGTGCCACCTCGGACAGGGTCCCCAATGAGCAGTTCTTC. Full variable domain (rest looked up from reference TRBV2 and TRBJ2-1): EPEVTQTPSHQVTQMGQEVILRCVPISNHLYFYWYRQILGQKVEFLVSFYNNEISEKSEIFDDQFSVERPDGSNFTLKIRSTKLEDSAMYFCATSDRVPNEQFFGPGTRLTVL.

The chain combines TRBV5-4 with TRBJ2-3; D perhaps matches TRBD2 (5 bases). Deletions cut 4 bases from V and 4 bases from J, with 10 bases between. The CDR3 has 13 residues. From germline, CDR1 is SGHNT and CDR2 YYREEE (reference sequence). The CDR3 nucleotides are TGTGCCAGCAGCCCGACTAAAGCAGATACGCAGTATTTT. It specifies CASSPTKADTQYF. The entire variable domain, with the rest obtained from reference TRBV5-4 and TRBJ2-3, is as follows: ETGVTQSPTHLIKTRGQQVTLRCSSQSGHNTVSWYQQALGQGPQFIFQYYREEENGRGNFPPRFSGLQFPNYSSELNVNALELDDSALYLCASSPTKADTQYFGPGTRLTVL.

The chain couples TRBV29-1 to TRBJ1-1; possible D gene TRBD1, 5 bases. The CDR3 sequence is 13 residues long. Between the trimmed V and J ends, which lost 3 bases and 9 bases, there was a span of 17 bases. Germline V gene lookup returns CDR1 SQVTM and CDR2 ANQGSEA. CDR3 sequence: CSVDSYTGVKAFF. Written as DNA, the CDR3 is TGCAGCGTTGATAGTTACACGGGGGTCAAAGCTTTCTTT.

V and J are TRBV2 and TRBJ2-7; TRBD1 aligns across 7 bases. V lost 4 bases, J lost 2 bases, and 14 bases stayed unmatched. CDR3 length: 17 residues. Germline-derived CDR1 and CDR2 are SNHLY and FYNNEI. The CDR3 loop is CASSGRSRDRMTYEQYF. The DNA for the CDR3 is TGTGCCAGCAGTGGGAGGTCCCGGGACAGAATGACCTACGAGCAGTACTTC.

For this clone: The identical CDR3 is also encoded by other nucleotide sequences in the sample. This rearrangement joins TRBV5-1 to TRBJ2-1, with 13 nucleotides matching TRBD2. There are 16 residues in the CDR3. Germline CDR1 and CDR2: SGHRS and YFSETQ. After removal of 2 bases from V and 4 bases from J, the junction contained 3 bases not matched to a gene. The CDR3 region is CASSFGLAGVYNEQFF. Here the CDR3 DNA reads TGCGCCAGCAGCTTTGGACTAGCGGGGGTATACAATGAGCAGTTCTTC.

This sequence joins TRBV5-1 and TRBJ2-2; no reliable D call. CDR1 and CDR2 (germline): SGHRS, YFSETQ. Trimming took 2 bases from V and 1 from J, leaving 12 bases between them. The CDR3 is 16 amino acids. The CDR3 DNA reads as TGCGCCAGCAGCTTATCGACGTCGGGGAACACCGGGGAGCTGTTTTTT. This sequence encodes CASSLSTSGNTGELFF.

As concerns this clone: This same CDR3 is encoded by further DNA sequences in the sample. V gene TRBV18 combines with J gene TRBJ1-5, with unresolved D. Germline CDR1 and CDR2: KGHSH and LQKENI. This CDR3 has 13 amino acids. With 2 bases removed from V and 5 bases from J, the gap between germline ends came to 7 bases. The CDR3 loop is CASSPNRDQPQHF. CDR3 bases: TGTGCCAGCTCACCAAACAGAGATCAGCCCCAGCATTTT.

The gene calls are TRBV11-2 and TRBJ2-5; D ambiguous. Looked up from germline, CDR1 is SGHAT and CDR2 is FQNNGV. The CDR3 extends over 14 amino acids. V was shortened by 0 bases and J by 2 bases, with 7 bases between the two germline ends. The CDR3 DNA reads as TGTGCCAGCAGCTTAGAGCGTGCTCAAGAGACCCAGTACTTC. It codes for CASSLERAQETQYF.

V and J are TRBV25-1 and TRBJ1-2; D might be TRBD1 (5 bases). CDR1 and CDR2 (germline): MGHDK, SYGVNS. V shed 2 bases and J shed 6 bases, with 16 bases lying between them. The CDR3 is 15 residues long. CDR3 bases: TGTGCCAGCAGTGAAGATAGCTACCGGGGGAATGGCTACACCTTC. Translation: CASSEDSYRGNGYTF.

A single count supports this clone. At one end the junction does not follow the germline gene, possibly because of a read error. Within the sample, other DNA sequences also encode this same CDR3. This chain uses TRBV11-2 with TRBJ2-2; no definite D call. The CDR3 contains 14 residues. The germline gives CDR1 SGHAT, CDR2 FQNNGV. The DNA for the CDR3 is TGTGCCAGCAGCCTAGAGAGAAGCACCGGGGAGCTGTTTTTT. Amino acid sequence: CASSLERSTGELFF.

To note about this clone: Other DNA sequences in this sample translate to the same CDR3. This chain uses TRBV5-6 with TRBJ2-7; D may be TRBD1 (5 bases). The length of the CDR3 is 15 residues. The germline gives CDR1 SGHDT, CDR2 YYEEEE. V lost 0 bases, J lost 1 base, and 11 bases lay in between. DNA for the CDR3: TGTGCCAGCAGCTTGGGGCAGGGAATTTCCTACGAGCAGTACTTC. This gives the protein CASSLGQGISYEQYF.

This rearrangement joins TRBV5-1 to TRBJ2-2; 10 bases align to TRBD2. Germline V gene lookup returns CDR1 SGHRS and CDR2 YFSETQ. The CDR3 loop spans 18 amino acids. With 1 base clipped from V and 5 bases from J, the junction kept 11 bases outside the gene matches. The CDR3 DNA is TGCGCCAGCAGCTTGTGGGCTAGCGGGAGAGTAGGGACCGGGGAGCTGTTTTTT. Translating it yields CASSLWASGRVGTGELFF.

This clone was detected only once. The rearrangement links TRBV6-1 to TRBJ2-2; the D gene is possibly TRBD1 (6 bases). Trimming removed 2 bases from V and 6 bases from J, with 19 bases in between. The CDR3 contains 17 residues. CDR1 and CDR2 (germline): MNHNS, SASEGT. The CDR3, as DNA: TGTGCCAGCAGTGAACGGAGGACAGCGGACGTGGCCGGGGAGCTGTTTTTT. Translated: CASSERRTADVAGELFF.

Turning to this clone: An end of the junction does not agree with germline; a read error may underlie this. The CDR3 protein is CGSSPGASGTYEQYF. CDR3 bases: TGTGGCAGCTCGCCGGGGGCTAGCGGTACCTACGAGCAGTACTTC. This sequence joins TRBV11-2 and TRBJ2-7, with D possibly matching TRBD2 (7 bases). This CDR3 has 15 residues. Germline V CDR1 and CDR2: SGHAT, FQNNGV.

The chain employs TRBV27 and TRBJ2-7; TRBD2 aligns across 9 bases. Germline V lookup: CDR1 MNHEY, CDR2 SMNVEV (reference sequence). With 3 bases clipped from V and 1 base from J, the junction kept 4 bases outside the gene matches. The CDR3 extends over 15 amino acids. The DNA of the CDR3 is TGTGCCAGCAGTTTCGGTGCGGGAGGGTCCTACGAGCAGTACTTC. Residues: CASSFGAGGSYEQYF.

The chain combines TRBV7-2 with TRBJ1-6; D is unclear. V shed 6 bases and J shed 7 bases, with 10 bases lying between them. This CDR3 is built from 13 residues. Germline values: CDR1 SGHTA, CDR2 FQGNSA. CDR3 sequence reads: CASSPRENSPLHF. The CDR3 nucleotides read TGTGCCAGCAGTCCACGTGAAAATTCACCCCTCCACTTT.

The J gene is TRBJ2-7, the V gene TRBV6-4, with D uncertain. Trimming stripped 4 bases from V and 4 bases from J, with 11 bases between. Germline CDR1 MRHNA, CDR2 SNTAGT. The CDR3 loop spans 13 amino acids. As DNA, the CDR3 is TGTGCCAGCAGTGCTGCCATCGGATACGAGCAGTACTTC. Amino acids: CASSAAIGYEQYF.